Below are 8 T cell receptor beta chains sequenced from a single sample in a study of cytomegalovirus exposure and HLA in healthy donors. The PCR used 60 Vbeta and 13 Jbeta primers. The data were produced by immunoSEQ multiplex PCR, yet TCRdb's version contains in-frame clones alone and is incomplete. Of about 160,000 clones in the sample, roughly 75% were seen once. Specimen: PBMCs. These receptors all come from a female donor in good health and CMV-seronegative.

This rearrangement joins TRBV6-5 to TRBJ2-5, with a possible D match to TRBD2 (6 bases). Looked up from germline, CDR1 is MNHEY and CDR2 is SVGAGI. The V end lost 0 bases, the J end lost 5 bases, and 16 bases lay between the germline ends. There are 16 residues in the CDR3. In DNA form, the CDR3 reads TGTGCCAGCAGTTACTCGACTGGAACGGCGGGGGAGACCCAGTACTTC. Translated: CASSYSTGTAGETQYF.

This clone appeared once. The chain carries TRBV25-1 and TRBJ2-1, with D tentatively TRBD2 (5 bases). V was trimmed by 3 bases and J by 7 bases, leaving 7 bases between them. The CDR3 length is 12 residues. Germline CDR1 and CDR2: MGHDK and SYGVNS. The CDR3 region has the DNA TGTGCCAGCAGTGACCCGGGGAATGAGCAGTTCTTC. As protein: CASSDPGNEQFF.

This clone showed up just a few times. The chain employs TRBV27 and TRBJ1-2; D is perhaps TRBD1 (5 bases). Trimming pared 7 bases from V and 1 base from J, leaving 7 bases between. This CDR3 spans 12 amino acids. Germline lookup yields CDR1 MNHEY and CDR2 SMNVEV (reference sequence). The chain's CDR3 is CASMGGNYGYTF. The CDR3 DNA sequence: TGTGCCAGCATGGGGGGTAACTATGGCTACACCTTC.

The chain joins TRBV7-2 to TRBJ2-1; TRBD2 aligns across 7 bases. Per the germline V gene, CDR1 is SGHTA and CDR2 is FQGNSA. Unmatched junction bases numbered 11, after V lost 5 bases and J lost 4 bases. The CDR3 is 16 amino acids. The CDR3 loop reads CASSLGGGLPYNEQFF. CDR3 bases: TGTGCCAGCAGCCTCGGCGGGGGACTACCGTACAATGAGCAGTTCTTC.

The CDR3 region has the DNA TGCGCCAGCAGCCAAGACGGTGTTAAACTGTTTTTT. Its translation is CASSQDGVKLFF. The chain links TRBV4-1 to TRBJ1-4; D is uncertain. Trimming removed 0 bases at V and 11 bases at J, with 7 bases between. Germline V lookup: CDR1 MGHRA, CDR2 YSYEKL. The CDR3 contains 12 residues.

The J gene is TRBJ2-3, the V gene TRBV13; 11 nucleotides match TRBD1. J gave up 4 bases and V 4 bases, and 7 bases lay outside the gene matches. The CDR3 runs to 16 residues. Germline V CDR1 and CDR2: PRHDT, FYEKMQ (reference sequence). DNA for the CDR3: TGTGCCAGCAGCTCCCGGGACAGGGGGAGGGCAGATACGCAGTATTTT. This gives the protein CASSSRDRGRADTQYF.

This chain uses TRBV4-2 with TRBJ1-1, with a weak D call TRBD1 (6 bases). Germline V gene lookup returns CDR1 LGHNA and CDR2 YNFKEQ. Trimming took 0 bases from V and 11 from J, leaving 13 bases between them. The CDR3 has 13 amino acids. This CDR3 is CASSQDRVQGAFF. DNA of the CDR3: TGTGCCAGCAGCCAAGATAGGGTCCAGGGGGCTTTCTTT.

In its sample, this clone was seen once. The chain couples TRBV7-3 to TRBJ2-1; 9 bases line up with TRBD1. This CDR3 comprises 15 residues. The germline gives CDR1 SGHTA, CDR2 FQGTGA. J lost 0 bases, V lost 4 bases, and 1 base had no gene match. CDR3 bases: TGTGCCAGCAGCTCGACAGGGGGCTCCTACAATGAGCAGTTCTTC. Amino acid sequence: CASSSTGGSYNEQFF.